This T cell receptor beta chain was obtained from a study of shared clonotypes between healthy human individuals. Trimming at V came to 0 bases and at J to 1 base, leaving 0 bases not matched to a gene. Germline CDR1 and CDR2: LGHNT and FRNRAP. This CDR3 has 15 amino acids. The data were produced by immunoSEQ multiplex PCR, yet TCRdb's version contains in-frame clones alone and is incomplete. In the table there are about 2.1 million clones, over 85% of which are singletons. The naive CD8 fraction comprised CD45RO-negative cells positively selected for CCR7 and excluded terminally differentiated effector memory CD45RA+ cells.

This sequence was found in a man aged 18 to 29 in good health. Some clones in this sample may be carry-over from other donors' samples. The chain is built from TRBV12-5 and TRBJ2-1; 7 nucleotides agree with TRBD1. The sequenced sample consisted of naive CD8+ T cells from PBMCs. CDR3 in amino acids: CASGLVRGSYNEQFF. DNA of the CDR3: TGTGCTAGTGGTTTGGTCAGGGGGTCCTACAATGAGCAGTTCTTC.